This T cell receptor beta chain was observed in a study of control samples from healthy donors and cancer patients. J was trimmed by 7 bases and V by 4 bases; bases with no gene match: 3. The CDR3 extends over 13 amino acids. Per germline, CDR1 SGHTA and CDR2 FQGTGA. Assay used: immunoSEQ multiplex PCR; TCRdb lists only in-frame clones, some missing. This sample has around 76,000 clones; approximately 88% occur once, and the top ten carry over 8%. The receptor comes from a woman in her forties or fifties with colorectal cancer. The genes are TRBV7-3 and TRBJ1-1, with TRBD1 matching 10 bases. The sequenced sample was PBMCs. The CDR3 here is CASSSGQGIEAFF. The CDR3 region has the DNA TGTGCCAGCAGCTCGGGACAGGGGATTGAAGCTTTCTTT.